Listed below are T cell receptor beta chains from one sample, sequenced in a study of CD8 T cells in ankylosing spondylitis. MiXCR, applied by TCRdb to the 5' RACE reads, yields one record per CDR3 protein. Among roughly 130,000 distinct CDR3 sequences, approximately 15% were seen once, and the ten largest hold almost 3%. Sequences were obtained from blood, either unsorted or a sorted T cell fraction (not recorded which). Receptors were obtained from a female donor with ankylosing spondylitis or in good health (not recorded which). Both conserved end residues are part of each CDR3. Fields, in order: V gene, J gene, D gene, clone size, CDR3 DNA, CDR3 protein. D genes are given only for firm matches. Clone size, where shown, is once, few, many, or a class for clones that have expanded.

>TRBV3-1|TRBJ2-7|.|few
TGTGCCAGCAGCCAAGGGTACTTATCGTACGAGCAGTACTTC
CASSQGYLSYEQYF
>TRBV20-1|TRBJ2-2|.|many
TGCAGTGCTAGGGTAGGGGGGCGGCGGTACACCGGGGAGCTGTTTTTT
CSARVGGRRYTGELFF
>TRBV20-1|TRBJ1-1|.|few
TGCAGTGCCCTAAGCCCTCTATTAGGAATGAACACTGAAGCTTTCTTT
CSALSPLLGMNTEAFF
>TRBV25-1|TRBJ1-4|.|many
TGTGCCAGTACCCCCTCCTTAGGGACTAATGAAAAACTGTTTTTT
CASTPSLGTNEKLFF
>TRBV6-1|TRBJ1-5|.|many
TGTGCCAGCAGTGACAGAGGCAATCAGCCCCAGCATTTT
CASSDRGNQPQHF
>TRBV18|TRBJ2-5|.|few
TGTGCCAGCTCACCAGGGCTGGGAGAGACCCAGTACTTC
CASSPGLGETQYF
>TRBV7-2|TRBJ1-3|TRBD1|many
TGTGCCAGCAGCCCAGGACAGGGTAAAAGAAGAAACACCATATATTTT
CASSPGQGKRRNTIYF
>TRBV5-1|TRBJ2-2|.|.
TGCGCCAGCAGCTTGCGTCAGGGAAACACCGGGGAGCTGTTTTTT
CASSLRQGNTGELFF
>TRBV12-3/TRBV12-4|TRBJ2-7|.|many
TGTGCCAGCAGTTCGGGGATGTTGTCGGGCTACGAGCAGTACTTC
CASSSGMLSGYEQYF
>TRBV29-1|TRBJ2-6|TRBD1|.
TGCAGCGTTAACAGGGGAAATGGGGCCAACGTCCTGACTTTC
CSVNRGNGANVLTF
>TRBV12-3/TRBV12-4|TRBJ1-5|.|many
TGTGCCAGCAGTTTACATGGAAGCAATCAGCCCCAGCATTTT
CASSLHGSNQPQHF
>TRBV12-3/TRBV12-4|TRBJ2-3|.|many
TGTGCCAGCAGTTTATATAGGGACGGATGGACAGATACGCAGTATTTT
CASSLYRDGWTDTQYF
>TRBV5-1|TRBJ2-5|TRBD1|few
TGCGCCAGCAGCACGGACAGGGGACTTTTTTCGGAGACCCAGTACTTC
CASSTDRGLFSETQYF
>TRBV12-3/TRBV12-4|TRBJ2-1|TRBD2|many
TGTGCCAGCAGACAGACTAGCGGGGGGTACAATGAGCAGTTCTTC
CASRQTSGGYNEQFF
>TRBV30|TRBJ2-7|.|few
TGTGCCTGGAGTGCCGGGAGAAGCGGTTCCTACGAGCAGTACTTC
CAWSAGRSGSYEQYF
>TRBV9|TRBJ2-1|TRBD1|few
TGTGCCAGCAGCGTAGCCCAGGGGGTAAATGAGCAGTTCTTC
CASSVAQGVNEQFF
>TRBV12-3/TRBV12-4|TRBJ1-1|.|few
TGTGCCAGCAGCTTGGACGTCGGGGGCACTGAAGCTTTCTTT
CASSLDVGGTEAFF
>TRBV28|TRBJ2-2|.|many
TGTGCCAGCATCGAGGGAGCGAACACCGGGGAGCTGTTTTTT
CASIEGANTGELFF
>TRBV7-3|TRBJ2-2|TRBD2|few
TGTGCCAGCAGCCCCCAGACTAGCCGGAACACCGGGGAGCTGTTTTTT
CASSPQTSRNTGELFF
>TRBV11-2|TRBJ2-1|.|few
TGTGCCAGCCGGGGTGACTTGTTTTCTTACAATGAGCAGTTCTTC
CASRGDLFSYNEQFF
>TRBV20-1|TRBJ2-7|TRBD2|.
TGCAGTGCTAGACATCCGACTAGCGGGTACTACGAGCAGTACTTC
CSARHPTSGYYEQYF
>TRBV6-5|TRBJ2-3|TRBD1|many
TGTGCCAGCAGTTACTCCCGGGACAGGGAAAAAAGGGGAGATACGCAGTATTTT
CASSYSRDREKRGDTQYF
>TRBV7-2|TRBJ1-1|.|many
TGTGCCAGCAGCTCAGACAGGAACACTGAAGCTTTCTTT
CASSSDRNTEAFF
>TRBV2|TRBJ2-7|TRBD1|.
TGTGCCAGCGGACCGCAGACAGGGGGCCGTTACGAGCAGTACTTC
CASGPQTGGRYEQYF
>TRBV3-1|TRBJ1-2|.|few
TGTGCCAGCAGCCGAAAAATCCGGAATGGTTTCAGTGGCTACACCTTC
CASSRKIRNGFSGYTF
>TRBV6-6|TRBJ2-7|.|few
TGTGCCAGCAGTTCTCCCCTAATGTACGAGCAGTACTTC
CASSSPLMYEQYF
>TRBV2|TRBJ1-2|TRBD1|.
TGTGCCAGCGCGGGGACAGCGTTTGGCTACACCTTC
CASAGTAFGYTF
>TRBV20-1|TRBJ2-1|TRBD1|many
TGCAGTGCTGTTTCCGGGACAGGCCCAGATGAGCAGTTCTTC
CSAVSGTGPDEQFF
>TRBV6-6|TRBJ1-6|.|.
TGTGCCACCAGGGCAGGGGTTGGTTCACCCCTCCACTTT
CATRAGVGSPLHF
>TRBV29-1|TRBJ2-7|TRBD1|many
TGCAGCGTCGAGGGACAGAACTCCTACGAGCAGTACTTC
CSVEGQNSYEQYF
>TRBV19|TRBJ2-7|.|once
TGTGCCAGTAGTATGCCGGGGCAGTTCTACGAGCAGTACTTC
CASSMPGQFYEQYF
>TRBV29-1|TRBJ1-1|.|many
TGCAGCGTTTCACAGGGAGGCACTGAAGCTTTCTTT
CSVSQGGTEAFF
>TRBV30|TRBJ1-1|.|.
TGTGCCTGGCGACGACTGGGGCACACTGAAGCTTTCTTT
CAWRRLGHTEAFF
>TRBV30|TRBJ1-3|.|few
TGTGCCTGGACCCAAGGACAGTCTGGAAACACCATATATTTT
CAWTQGQSGNTIYF
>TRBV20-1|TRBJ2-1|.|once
TGCAGTGCTAGAGACGGACTATTCTACAATGAGCAGTTCTTC
CSARDGLFYNEQFF
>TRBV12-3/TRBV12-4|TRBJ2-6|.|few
TGTGCCAGCAGTTTGGATGGGTTTTTCTCTGGGGCCAACGTCCTGACTTTC
CASSLDGFFSGANVLTF
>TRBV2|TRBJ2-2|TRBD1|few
TGTGCCAGCAGGGGGGGACAGGGGACCGGGGAGCTGTTTTTT
CASRGGQGTGELFF
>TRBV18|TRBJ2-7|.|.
TGTGCCAGCTCACCAATTTGGGCGGTAGGGTACTACGAGCAGTACTTC
CASSPIWAVGYYEQYF
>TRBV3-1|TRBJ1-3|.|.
TGTGCCAACAGCCAAGATCGTCCAGATCTGAATCCCTCTGGAAACACCATATATTTT
CANSQDRPDLNPSGNTIYF
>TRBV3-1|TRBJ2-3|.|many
TGTGCCAGCAGCCAGTGGGGACGGCACACAGATACGCAGTATTTT
CASSQWGRHTDTQYF
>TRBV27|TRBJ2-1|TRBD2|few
TGTGCCAGCAGTACGGCCCAGCGGGGGGCCTACAATGAGCAGTTCTTC
CASSTAQRGAYNEQFF
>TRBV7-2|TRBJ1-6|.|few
TGTGCCAGCAGCTTAGATGTGGCACCCCTCCACTTT
CASSLDVAPLHF
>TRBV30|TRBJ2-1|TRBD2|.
TGTGCCTGGGGGACTAGCGGTTTGTCCTCCTACAATGAGCAGTTCTTC
CAWGTSGLSSYNEQFF
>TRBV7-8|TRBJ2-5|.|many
TGTGCCAGCAGCCCTCTTGTCACCCAAGAGACCCAGTACTTC
CASSPLVTQETQYF
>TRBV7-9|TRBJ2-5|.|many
TGTGCCAGCAGCTTAACAGGGTTCCAAGAGACCCAGTACTTC
CASSLTGFQETQYF
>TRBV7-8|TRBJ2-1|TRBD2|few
TGTGCCAGCAGCTTGCGAGCCGGGACTAGCGGGAGAAATGAGCAGTTCTTC
CASSLRAGTSGRNEQFF
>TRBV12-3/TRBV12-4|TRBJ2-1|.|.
TGTGCCAGCAGCGAGAAATCCGGGGCCAATGAGCAGTTCTTC
CASSEKSGANEQFF
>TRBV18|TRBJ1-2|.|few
TGTGCCAGCTCACCCGCGGCAGGGAATTATGGCTACACCTTC
CASSPAAGNYGYTF
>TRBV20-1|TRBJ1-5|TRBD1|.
TGCAGTGCCTCCAGGGACAGGGGGCTTCAGCCCCAGCATTTT
CSASRDRGLQPQHF
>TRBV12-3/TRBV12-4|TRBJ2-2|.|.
TGTGCCAGCAGGACGCGGAACACCGGGGAGCTGTTTTTT
CASRTRNTGELFF
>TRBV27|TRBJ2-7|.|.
TGTGCCAGCAGTTCCAGGGTCTCCGAGCAGTACTTC
CASSSRVSEQYF